The 25 T cell receptor beta chains below come from one sample, sequenced in a study of cytomegalovirus exposure and HLA in healthy donors. TCRdb's copy holds only in-frame clones and misses some; the assay was immunoSEQ multiplex PCR. This table holds about 130,000 clones, roughly 87% found once. The sequenced sample was PBMCs. The receptors originated from a woman aged 18-30 years in good health and CMV-seropositive.

The chain combines TRBV5-1 with TRBJ2-1; D is unresolved. V lost 1 base, J lost 6 bases, and 5 bases lay in between. The CDR3 is made up of 12 amino acids. The V gene's germline CDR1 is SGHRS and CDR2 YFSETQ. The DNA for the CDR3 is TGCGCCAGCAGCTTGATAGCCAATGAGCAGTTCTTC. It specifies CASSLIANEQFF.

The chain uses TRBV11-2 and TRBJ1-1, with 8 nucleotides matching TRBD1. The V segment lost 0 bases and the J segment 0 bases; nucleotides outside the gene matches: 6. Per germline, CDR1 SGHAT and CDR2 FQNNGV. The CDR3 is 17 amino acids. The chain's CDR3 is CASSLDPRTGMNTEAFF. Written as DNA, the CDR3 is TGTGCCAGCAGCTTAGATCCCAGGACAGGGATGAACACTGAAGCTTTCTTT. The full variable domain, in which reference TRBV11-2 and TRBJ1-1 provide the parts outside the CDR3, is EAGVAQSPRYKIIEKRQSVAFWCNPISGHATLYWYQQILGQGPKLLIQFQNNGVVDDSQLPKDRFSAERLKGVDSTLKIQPAKLEDSAVYLCASSLDPRTGMNTEAFFGQGTRLTVV.

Written as DNA, the CDR3 is TGTGCCAGCAGCCAGAGACAGGACACCTACAATGAGCAGTTCTTC. Protein product: CASSQRQDTYNEQFF. The chain links TRBV4-2 to TRBJ2-1, with D perhaps matching TRBD1 (6 bases). The V end lost 3 bases, the J end lost 2 bases, and 11 bases lay between the germline ends. Germline V CDR1 and CDR2: LGHNA, YNFKEQ. The CDR3 runs to 15 residues.

The rearrangement links TRBV11-2 to TRBJ2-7, with a tentative D call TRBD1 (6 bases). The germline V and J ends were trimmed by 0 bases and 5 bases, with 20 bases remaining between them. The germline gives CDR1 SGHAT, CDR2 FQNNGV. The CDR3 has 17 amino acids. The chain's CDR3 is CASSLDSVRGLRNEQYF. CDR3 DNA: TGTGCCAGCAGCTTAGATTCGGTCAGGGGCCTCCGTAACGAGCAGTACTTC.

The chain joins TRBV11-2 to TRBJ2-3; the match to TRBD2 covers 12 bases. This CDR3 has 16 residues. Trimming removed 5 bases from V and 2 bases from J; junction bases left unmatched: 5. CDR1 and CDR2 (germline): SGHAT, FQNNGV. CDR3 in amino acids: CASSPRLAGVTDTQYF. CDR3 nucleotides: TGTGCCAGCAGCCCCAGACTAGCGGGGGTCACAGATACGCAGTATTTT.

V and J are TRBV30 and TRBJ2-3; tentative D call: TRBD1 (5 bases). This CDR3 is 15 amino acids long. Germline V gives CDR1 GTSNPN, CDR2 SVGIG (reference sequence). With 4 bases removed from V and 6 bases from J, the gap between germline ends came to 20 bases. The CDR3 region is CAWKEPRAGPDTQYF. As DNA, the CDR3 is TGTGCCTGGAAAGAACCAAGGGCAGGGCCCGATACGCAGTATTTT.

This clone has just one count. The J gene is TRBJ1-5, the V gene TRBV28, with 7 nucleotides matching TRBD1. CDR3 size: 15 residues. The ends lost 3 bases at V and 4 bases at J; junction bases unmatched: 6. Germline values: CDR1 MDHEN, CDR2 SYDVKM. The chain's CDR3 is CASSLGKGANQPQHF. The DNA of the CDR3 is TGTGCCAGCAGTTTGGGAAAGGGGGCAAATCAGCCCCAGCATTTT.

The V call is TRBV10-1, the J call TRBJ1-2; 7 bases are a match to TRBD1. With 7 bases clipped from V and 7 bases from J, the junction kept 15 bases outside the gene matches. This CDR3 is 15 amino acids long. From germline, CDR1 is WNHNN and CDR2 SYGVQD (reference sequence). The CDR3 region has the DNA TGCGCCAGCAAGGGAGAGACAGGGTTAATGGGTGGCTACACCTTC. This codes for CASKGETGLMGGYTF.

The V call is TRBV19, the J call TRBJ1-1; D is perhaps TRBD1 (6 bases). The CDR3 is 14 residues long. The germline V and J ends were trimmed by 7 bases and 1 base, with 13 bases remaining between them. Germline V lookup: CDR1 LNHDA, CDR2 SQIVND (reference sequence). CDR3 amino acids: CASKPTGPNTEAFF. The CDR3 nucleotides read TGTGCCAGTAAGCCGACAGGACCGAACACTGAAGCTTTCTTT.

The V call is TRBV12-5, the J call TRBJ2-3; D is ambiguous. V shed 2 bases and J shed 1 base, with 7 bases lying between them. CDR3 size: 14 residues. The germline CDR1 and CDR2 sequences are LGHNT and FRNRAP. CDR3 sequence reads: CASGLRSGTDTQYF. In DNA form, the CDR3 reads TGTGCTAGTGGTTTGAGAAGCGGCACAGATACGCAGTATTTT.

The chain is built from TRBV27 and TRBJ2-2, with 12 bases that match TRBD2. CDR1 MNHEY and CDR2 SMNVEV come from the germline V gene (reference sequence). The ends lost 5 bases at V and 4 bases at J; junction bases unmatched: 2. CDR3 length: 15 amino acids. DNA of the CDR3: TGTGCCAGCAGTCCGACTAGCGGGAGCACCGGGGAGCTGTTTTTT. It is translated as CASSPTSGSTGELFF.

The V gene is TRBV27, the J gene TRBJ1-3, with a possible D match to TRBD1 (5 bases). The CDR3 is made up of 14 amino acids. V dropped 2 bases and J dropped 2 bases, with 7 bases sitting between them. Germline-derived CDR1 and CDR2 are MNHEY and SMNVEV (reference sequence). CDR3 loop: CASSLAGPGNTIYF. CDR3 sequence (DNA): TGTGCCAGCAGTTTAGCAGGGCCTGGAAACACCATATATTTT.

This clone turned up a few times. The J gene is TRBJ2-7, the V gene TRBV6-5; 12 positions agree with TRBD1. CDR3 length equals 15 residues. Germline V lookup: CDR1 MNHEY, CDR2 SVGAGI. Trimming cost V 6 bases and J 7 bases; bases outside gene matches: 10. For the CDR3, the DNA is TGTGCCAGCAGCTGGGGACAGGGGGCGTGGAGAGAGCAGTACTTC. Protein product: CASSWGQGAWREQYF.

The chain is built from TRBV30 and TRBJ2-1, with D tentatively TRBD2 (5 bases). The CDR3 totals 13 residues. Trimming shortened V by 3 bases and J by 4 bases, and 10 bases separated the two germline ends. Looked up from germline, CDR1 is GTSNPN and CDR2 is SVGIG (reference sequence). The CDR3 protein is CAWRGGLYNEQFF. The DNA for the CDR3 is TGTGCCTGGAGAGGCGGGCTTTACAATGAGCAGTTCTTC.

The genes are TRBV21-1 and TRBJ1-2; whether TRBD1, the table's D call, matches the DNA was not checked. TRBV21-1 is annotated as a pseudogene. The CDR3 spans 19 residues. CDR3 sequence: CASSKGGRGGTGALEGYTF. Written as DNA, the CDR3 is TGTGCCAGCAGCAAAGGAGGCCGTGGGGGGACAGGGGCGCTAGAAGGCTACACCTTC.

The V gene is TRBV5-6, the J gene TRBJ2-7, with a possible D match to TRBD1 (6 bases). Germline V CDR1 and CDR2: SGHDT, YYEEEE. The CDR3 consists of 15 residues. Trimming stripped 0 bases from V and 2 bases from J, with 12 bases between. In DNA, the CDR3 is TGTGCCAGCAGCTTGGCACCAGGACAGACCTACGAGCAGTACTTC. Translated, it gives CASSLAPGQTYEQYF.

This clone was seen a few times. J is TRBJ1-4 and V is TRBV30; D is perhaps TRBD1 (5 bases). V gave up 5 bases and J gave up 7 bases, with 11 bases separating them. The CDR3 is 12 amino acids. Germline CDR1 reads GTSNPN; CDR2 reads SVGIG (reference sequence). The CDR3 spells CAWAGGLEKLFF. CDR3 DNA sequence: TGTGCCTGGGCCGGGGGTCTTGAAAAACTGTTTTTT.

This clone was seen only a few times. The rearrangement links TRBV19 to TRBJ2-2; 7 bases fit TRBD2. The J segment lost 7 bases and the V segment lost 3 bases, leaving 11 bases of the junction unmatched. CDR3 size: 16 residues. Germline lookup yields CDR1 LNHDA and CDR2 SQIVND (reference sequence). DNA for the CDR3: TGTGCCAGTAGTATGAGAGCGGGGTCGGCTAGCGGGGAGCTGTTTTTT. Protein sequence: CASSMRAGSASGELFF.

The V gene is TRBV2, the J gene TRBJ1-1; the D is unclear. The CDR3 runs 12 residues. Germline CDR1 is SNHLY and CDR2 is FYNNEI. The V gene lost 7 bases and the J gene lost 1 base, with 7 bases spanning the gap. Here the CDR3 DNA reads TGTGCCAGCACGCTAGGGAACACTGAAGCTTTCTTT. It codes for CASTLGNTEAFF.

This rearrangement joins TRBV5-1 to TRBJ2-4, with D possibly matching TRBD1 (6 bases). Trimming stripped 4 bases from V and 9 bases from J, with 20 bases between. The CDR3 extends over 15 amino acids. From germline, CDR1 is SGHRS and CDR2 YFSETQ. For the CDR3, the DNA is TGCGCCAGCAGCATGGGGGCCCCGGGGAAGGGCATTCAGTACTTC. It yields the protein CASSMGAPGKGIQYF.

The chain links TRBV20-1 to TRBJ2-5; D unresolved. The germline V gene encodes CDR1 DFQATT and CDR2 SNEGSKA (reference sequence). Trimming shortened V by 3 bases and J by 4 bases, and 6 bases separated the two germline ends. CDR3 length: 11 residues. The CDR3 region is CSARALETQYF. Written as DNA, the CDR3 is TGCAGTGCTAGGGCTTTAGAGACCCAGTACTTC.

This clone was detected a few times. The V gene is TRBV29-1, the J gene TRBJ2-1; D may be TRBD2 (5 bases). Germline loops: CDR1 SQVTM, CDR2 ANQGSEA. The V and J ends lost 4 bases and 5 bases respectively, with 9 bases between them. The length of the CDR3 is 12 residues. As DNA, the CDR3 is TGCAGCGTTGGATCGGGGAACAATGAGCAGTTCTTC. Residues: CSVGSGNNEQFF.

This chain uses TRBV19 with TRBJ2-1, with TRBD2 matching 10 bases. V dropped 4 bases and J dropped 4; count of bases not matched to a gene: 4. This CDR3 spans 15 amino acids. The germline gives CDR1 LNHDA, CDR2 SQIVND (reference sequence). The CDR3, as DNA: TGTGCCAGTAGTACGACTAGCGGGCCATACAATGAGCAGTTCTTC. Translating gives CASSTTSGPYNEQFF. Using reference TRBV19 and TRBJ2-1 for the parts outside the CDR3, the full variable domain is DGGITQSPKYLFRKEGQNVTLSCEQNLNHDAMYWYRQDPGQGLRLIYYSQIVNDFQKGDIAEGYSVSREKKESFPLTVTSAQKNPTAFYLCASSTTSGPYNEQFFGPGTRLTVL.

V and J are TRBV2 and TRBJ2-2; TRBD2 agrees at 10 bases. The CDR3 has 18 residues. Germline V gene lookup returns CDR1 SNHLY and CDR2 FYNNEI. The V gene end was trimmed by 2 bases and the J gene end by 2 bases; junction bases not matched to a gene: 8. Here the CDR3 reads CASSETASGGLNTGELFF. The CDR3 DNA reads as TGTGCCAGCAGTGAAACGGCTAGCGGGGGCCTAAACACCGGGGAGCTGTTTTTT.

This clone appeared once. The chain couples TRBV30 to TRBJ2-7; no firm D call. This CDR3 is built from 13 residues. Trimming took 3 bases from V and 6 from J, leaving 15 bases between them. Germline V gene data show CDR1 as GTSNPN and CDR2 as SVGIG (reference sequence). The CDR3 loop reads CAWRYRSEGEQYF. In DNA form, the CDR3 reads TGTGCCTGGAGGTACAGATCTGAAGGCGAGCAGTACTTC.